These 11 T cell receptor beta chains originate from one sample sequenced in a study of control samples from healthy donors and cancer patients (dated by TCRdb to 2018 to 2021). The library came from the immunoSEQ multiplex PCR assay. Held by TCRdb, this immuneACCESS table contains in-frame sequences only and omits some clones. Under half of the omission traces to an unresolved V gene where checked; the cause of the rest is unknown. Counted in this sample were some 120,000 clones; 90% to 95% of them appeared once. 7.8% of the sample is taken by the ten largest. The sequencing input was blood. Receptors were obtained from a woman aged 18-29 years in good health.

This chain uses TRBV4-3 with TRBJ2-3, with 8 bases identical to TRBD1. The V segment lost 3 bases and the J segment 6 bases; nucleotides outside the gene matches: 8. This CDR3 comprises 15 residues. Germline CDR1 reads LGHNA; CDR2 reads YSLEER. The CDR3 bases are TGCGCCAGCAGCCAGGCAGGGGGCGAGTACGATACGCAGTATTTT. As protein: CASSQAGGEYDTQYF.

This chain uses TRBV19 with TRBJ2-6, with 7 bases identical to TRBD1. The germline V gene has CDR1 LNHDA and CDR2 SQIVND (reference sequence). V lost 10 bases, J lost 2 bases, and 17 bases stayed unmatched. The CDR3 runs to 18 residues. The DNA for the CDR3 is TGTGCCACCTCAAAAGAGCAGAGGGGGCGCGCTGGGGCCAACGTCCTGACTTTC. As protein: CATSKEQRGRAGANVLTF.

The V gene is TRBV28, the J gene TRBJ1-2; D remains unclear. Trimming stripped 2 bases from V and 0 bases from J, with 10 bases between. Germline loops: CDR1 MDHEN, CDR2 SYDVKM. The CDR3 length is 15 residues. The CDR3 here is CASSLQTGANYGYTF. In nucleotides, the CDR3 is TGTGCCAGCAGTTTACAAACGGGAGCTAACTATGGCTACACCTTC.

The J gene is TRBJ2-1, the V gene TRBV19, with 8 bases aligning to TRBD2. The ends lost 5 bases at V and 5 bases at J; junction bases unmatched: 11. CDR3 size: 16 residues. Looked up from germline, CDR1 is LNHDA and CDR2 is SQIVND (reference sequence). CDR3 protein: CASSFREPGGDNEQFF. Written as DNA, the CDR3 is TGTGCCAGTAGTTTCCGGGAACCCGGGGGGGACAATGAGCAGTTCTTC.

This chain uses TRBV6-5 with TRBJ2-1, with TRBD1 identical over 9 bases. The CDR3 spans 15 residues. CDR1 is MNHEY and CDR2 is SVGAGI in the germline V gene. J lost 6 bases, V lost 5 bases, and 8 bases had no gene match. This CDR3 reads CASSLGGTGSNEQFF. In nucleotides, the CDR3 is TGTGCCAGCAGTCTTGGGGGGACAGGGTCCAATGAGCAGTTCTTC.

V and J are TRBV5-1 and TRBJ2-4; 7 nucleotides agree with TRBD2. The ends lost 4 bases at V and 7 bases at J; junction bases unmatched: 11. Looked up from germline, CDR1 is SGHRS and CDR2 is YFSETQ. CDR3 length equals 15 residues. The CDR3 region has the DNA TGCGCCAGCAGCCCTAGGGCGGGAGCGGGGAACATTCAGTACTTC. Translating it yields CASSPRAGAGNIQYF.

The chain couples TRBV7-2 to TRBJ2-5, with D possibly matching TRBD1 (5 bases). The CDR3 extends over 18 amino acids. Germline V lookup: CDR1 SGHTA, CDR2 FQGNSA. V was trimmed by 5 bases and J by 2 bases, leaving 24 bases between them. The CDR3 is CASSQALMGGQIQETQYF. The CDR3 DNA follows: TGTGCCAGCAGCCAAGCCCTTATGGGCGGACAAATTCAAGAGACCCAGTACTTC.

This chain connects TRBV19 to TRBJ2-2; D unclear. Deletions cut 7 bases from V and 1 base from J, with 13 bases between. This CDR3 has 15 amino acids. CDR1 LNHDA and CDR2 SQIVND come from the germline V gene (reference sequence). CDR3 nucleotides: TGTGCCAGTATTCTAAATAGCCAGAACACCGGGGAGCTGTTTTTT. This encodes CASILNSQNTGELFF.

This clone was picked up one time. This chain links TRBV28 with TRBJ1-2; weak D call: TRBD1 (6 bases). V lost 5 bases to trimming and J lost 4 bases, with 14 bases between them. The CDR3 is made up of 14 amino acids. Germline lookup yields CDR1 MDHEN and CDR2 SYDVKM. The CDR3 reads CASSPRTVGYGYTF. DNA of the CDR3: TGTGCCAGCAGTCCTCGGACAGTGGGCTATGGCTACACCTTC.

This rearrangement joins TRBV11-2 to TRBJ2-3; D is undetermined. V lost 0 bases to trimming and J lost 0 bases, with 7 bases between them. The germline CDR1 and CDR2 sequences are SGHAT and FQNNGV. The CDR3 sequence is 15 residues long. CDR3 DNA: TGTGCCAGCAGCTTAGAGGCAGCTAGCACAGATACGCAGTATTTT. Translating it yields CASSLEAASTDTQYF.

The chain uses TRBV2 and TRBJ2-3; tentative D call: TRBD1 (6 bases). V was pared by 3 bases and J by 0 bases, with 10 bases between. Germline V CDR1 and CDR2: SNHLY, FYNNEI. This CDR3 is 15 amino acids long. DNA for the CDR3: TGTGCCAGCAGTGATACAGGGCTAAGCACAGATACGCAGTATTTT. It specifies CASSDTGLSTDTQYF.